These 21 T cell receptor beta chains came from one sample sequenced in a study of neurological immune-mediated disorders. In TCRdb, the 5' RACE reads were re-called with MiXCR into one record per CDR3 protein. The data hold 60,000 or so distinct CDR3 sequences, with roughly 11% observed a single time. Sequences were obtained from PBMCs. These receptors originate from a man between 60 and 75 years old in good health.

The table lists this clonotype with many counts. The chain joins TRBV7-9 to TRBJ2-3; the D is unclear. Germline CDR1 SEHNR, CDR2 FQNEAQ (reference sequence). V lost 4 bases and J 4 bases, leaving 9 bases between the germline ends. The CDR3 is 13 residues long. CDR3 DNA: TGTGCCAGCAGCTCTTACCAGCCAGATACGCAGTATTTT. This translates into CASSSYQPDTQYF.

At least ten counts were recorded for this clonotype. The chain uses TRBV20-1 and TRBJ1-1; TRBD1 might be the D (6 bases). Germline-derived CDR1 and CDR2 are DFQATT and SNEGSKA (reference sequence). The CDR3 loop spans 12 amino acids. Deletions cut 3 bases from V and 3 bases from J, with 8 bases between. The CDR3 sequence is CSASSGDTEAFF. The CDR3 DNA is TGCAGTGCTAGTTCAGGGGACACTGAAGCTTTCTTT.

This clonotype was picked up a small number of times. A read error may be the cause here, since a much bigger clone is one base away. The chain combines TRBV20-1 with TRBJ2-1; D could derive from TRBD1 or TRBD2 (6 bases each). The length of the CDR3 is 17 residues. Germline CDR1 DFQATT, CDR2 SNEGSKA (reference sequence). Trimming took off 1 base at V and 7 bases at J, with 23 bases between the two ends. The CDR3 DNA sequence: TGCAGTGCTAGAGGTCCCGGCGGTTCGGGGGCCCTGAATGAGCAGTTCTTC. Residues: CSARGPGGSGALNEQFF.

The table lists this clonotype with many counts. V usage is TRBV9 and J usage is TRBJ1-1; D is possibly TRBD1 (5 bases). Trimming pared 4 bases from V and 4 bases from J, leaving 17 bases between. The germline V gene has CDR1 SGDLS and CDR2 YYNGEE. This CDR3 has 15 residues. CDR3 bases: TGTGCCAGCAGCCCATGGGACGGACCTCTCACTGAAGCTTTCTTT. Protein: CASSPWDGPLTEAFF.

At least ten counts were recorded for this clonotype. This chain uses TRBV5-1 with TRBJ2-5; either TRBD1 or TRBD2 may supply D (5 bases each). Trimming pared 4 bases from V and 4 bases from J, leaving 17 bases between. CDR1 and CDR2 (germline): SGHRS, YFSETQ. The length of the CDR3 is 15 residues. CDR3 sequence reads: CASSTAGTWGETQYF. The CDR3 DNA is TGCGCCAGCAGCACGGCCGGGACCTGGGGAGAGACCCAGTACTTC.

At least ten counts were recorded for this clonotype. J is TRBJ1-1 and V is TRBV10-3, with D uncertain. CDR1 ENHRY and CDR2 SYGVKD come from the germline V gene. This CDR3 comprises 13 residues. V lost 2 bases, J lost 1 base, and 5 bases lay in between. The CDR3, as DNA: TGTGCCATCAGTGAGCCCGGGAACACTGAAGCTTTCTTT. Translating it yields CAISEPGNTEAFF.

This clonotype was counted at least ten times. The J gene is TRBJ2-3, the V gene TRBV7-9, with D tentatively TRBD2 (6 bases). Germline values: CDR1 SEHNR, CDR2 FQNEAQ (reference sequence). CDR3 size: 13 residues. V lost 6 bases and J 0 bases, leaving 7 bases between the germline ends. The CDR3 protein is CASSAGSTDTQYF. DNA of the CDR3: TGTGCCAGCAGTGCGGGGAGCACAGATACGCAGTATTTT. The full variable domain, its missing parts supplied by reference TRBV7-9 and TRBJ2-3, is DTGVSQNPRHKITKRGQNVTFRCDPISEHNRLYWYRQTLGQGPEFLTYFQNEAQLEKSRLLSDRFSAERPKGSFSTLEIQRTEQGDSAMYLCASSAGSTDTQYFGPGTRLTVL.

This chain joins TRBV7-8 and TRBJ2-3; TRBD2 agrees at 11 bases. V lost 5 bases, J lost 5 bases, and 6 bases stayed unmatched. The V gene's germline CDR1 is SGHVS and CDR2 FQNEAQ. This CDR3 comprises 15 residues. The CDR3 reads CASSRLAGSRDTQYF. The DNA for the CDR3 is TGTGCCAGCAGCCGACTAGCGGGGTCCAGAGATACGCAGTATTTT.

As regards this clonotype: No DNA is shown, since the ends of the CDR3 on it are uncertain; the CDR3 is the one TCRdb lists. The chain combines TRBV12-2 with TRBJ1-6. TRBV12-2 has pseudogene status. The length of the CDR3 is 16 amino acids, counting both ends. The CDR3 loop reads CASRLYSCSYNSPLHF.

Many counts were recorded for this clonotype. The chain links TRBV29-1 to TRBJ2-7, with D maybe TRBD1 (5 bases). The CDR3 is made up of 11 amino acids. Germline CDR1 reads SQVTM; CDR2 reads ANQGSEA. Trimming removed 5 bases from V and 3 bases from J, with 8 bases in between. In nucleotides, the CDR3 is TGCAGCGTTTCGGACATCTACGAGCAGTACTTC. This translates into CSVSDIYEQYF.

The table lists this clonotype with a count of one. CDR3: CASSPQTGERQPQHF. Written as DNA, the CDR3 is TGTGCCAGCAGCCCACAGACAGGGGAGAGGCAGCCCCAGCATTTT. J is TRBJ1-5 and V is TRBV12-3 or TRBV12-4; TRBD1 agrees at 8 bases. J gave up 7 bases and V 6 bases, and 11 bases lay outside the gene matches. The CDR3 consists of 15 residues.

This clonotype has more than one count but fewer than ten. The chain employs TRBV19 and TRBJ1-2; TRBD1 matches 8 bases. Losses at the gene ends were 5 bases for V and 3 bases for J; bases not matched to a gene: 5. This CDR3 contains 14 residues. Germline values: CDR1 LNHDA, CDR2 SQIVND (reference sequence). CDR3 DNA: TGTGCCAGTAGTTTCGGACAGGGAGACTATGGCTACACCTTC. It translates to CASSFGQGDYGYTF.

Many counts were recorded for this clonotype. The chain links TRBV27 to TRBJ2-2; 9 nucleotides match TRBD1. The CDR3 contains 17 residues. With V trimmed by 3 bases and J by 3 bases, 8 bases remained unmatched. Germline V gene lookup returns CDR1 MNHEY and CDR2 SMNVEV (reference sequence). CDR3 region: CASSLLPGQGDTGELFF. CDR3 nucleotides: TGTGCCAGCAGTTTGCTCCCGGGACAGGGAGACACCGGGGAGCTGTTTTTT.

This clonotype was found many times. The chain joins TRBV29-1 to TRBJ2-7; TRBD2 matches 8 bases. The germline CDR1 and CDR2 sequences are SQVTM and ANQGSEA. V dropped 6 bases and J dropped 4; count of bases not matched to a gene: 8. This CDR3 comprises 13 residues. CDR3 DNA sequence: TGCAGCGTGCCGGGGGGGTCTGGGTACGAGCAGTACTTC. The encoded protein is CSVPGGSGYEQYF.

In this sample, this clonotype turned up many times. V and J are TRBV7-2 and TRBJ1-1; 8 positions match TRBD1. V trimming: 1 base; J trimming: 5 bases; junction bases outside the gene matches: 12. CDR1 and CDR2 from the germline V gene are SGHTA and FQGNSA. The CDR3 contains 17 residues. The CDR3 sequence is CASSLEGRQGAGTEAFF. In DNA, the CDR3 is TGTGCCAGCAGCTTAGAGGGCCGGCAGGGGGCAGGTACTGAAGCTTTCTTT.

In its sample, this clonotype was seen many times. J is TRBJ1-5 and V is TRBV19; TRBD1 aligns across 12 bases. There are 16 residues in the CDR3. Germline V gene sequence: CDR1 LNHDA, CDR2 SQIVND (reference sequence). V lost 5 bases and J lost 8; bases outside the gene matches: 10. For the CDR3, the DNA is TGTGCCAGTAGTCCGGGGGGGACAGGGGGCGTTGAGCCCCAGCATTTT. Translating gives CASSPGGTGGVEPQHF.

In this sample, this clonotype turned up many times. The genes are TRBV20-1 and TRBJ1-1; weak D call: TRBD1 (5 bases). Germline V gene sequence: CDR1 DFQATT, CDR2 SNEGSKA (reference sequence). Trimming shortened V by 3 bases and J by 0 bases, and 14 bases separated the two germline ends. The CDR3 is 15 amino acids. The CDR3 sequence: CSARGPWGMNTEAFF. CDR3 in DNA: TGCAGTGCTAGGGGACCCTGGGGCATGAACACTGAAGCTTTCTTT.

This clonotype was recorded many times. The chain is built from TRBV3-1 and TRBJ1-1; D not resolved. CDR3 length equals 13 residues. V was trimmed by 4 bases and J by 4 bases, leaving 10 bases between them. Germline V CDR1 and CDR2: LGHDT, YNNKEL (reference sequence). The CDR3 sequence is CASSPSSTTEAFF. CDR3 sequence (DNA): TGTGCCAGCAGCCCTTCATCGACCACTGAAGCTTTCTTT.

There are many counts of this clonotype. This CDR3 reads CSVDGTSGGSSYEQYF. The CDR3 DNA follows: TGCAGCGTTGACGGGACTAGCGGGGGCAGCTCCTACGAGCAGTACTTC. The chain employs TRBV29-1 and TRBJ2-7; 14 bases fit TRBD2. Looked up from germline, CDR1 is SQVTM and CDR2 is ANQGSEA. Germline trimming cut 3 bases from V and 0 bases from J; bases unmatched to any gene: 4. The CDR3 loop spans 16 amino acids.

This clonotype was seen repeatedly, ten times or more. The chain employs TRBV7-2 and TRBJ1-2; D call uncertain. V was cut by 0 bases and J by 4 bases, with 9 bases left in between. CDR3 size: 14 residues. From germline, CDR1 is SGHTA and CDR2 FQGNSA. The CDR3 sequence is CASSLAPGIYGYTF. The CDR3 coding sequence is TGTGCCAGCAGCTTAGCGCCAGGCATCTATGGCTACACCTTC. The entire variable domain, with the rest obtained from reference TRBV7-2 and TRBJ1-2, is as follows: GAGVSQSPSNKVTEKGKDVELRCDPISGHTALYWYRQSLGQGLEFLIYFQGNSAPDKSGLPSDRFSAERTGGSVSTLTIQRTQQEDSAVYLCASSLAPGIYGYTFGSGTRLTVV.

The sample holds many counts of this clonotype. The rearrangement uses TRBV7-2 and TRBJ2-1; 12 bases agree with TRBD1. There are 18 residues in the CDR3. The J segment lost 4 bases and the V segment lost 3 bases, leaving 10 bases of the junction unmatched. CDR1 SGHTA and CDR2 FQGNSA come from the germline V gene. The CDR3 DNA is TGTGCCAGCAGCTTTCCCTCGGGACAGGGGGCAAGTTACAATGAGCAGTTCTTC. Translated: CASSFPSGQGASYNEQFF.